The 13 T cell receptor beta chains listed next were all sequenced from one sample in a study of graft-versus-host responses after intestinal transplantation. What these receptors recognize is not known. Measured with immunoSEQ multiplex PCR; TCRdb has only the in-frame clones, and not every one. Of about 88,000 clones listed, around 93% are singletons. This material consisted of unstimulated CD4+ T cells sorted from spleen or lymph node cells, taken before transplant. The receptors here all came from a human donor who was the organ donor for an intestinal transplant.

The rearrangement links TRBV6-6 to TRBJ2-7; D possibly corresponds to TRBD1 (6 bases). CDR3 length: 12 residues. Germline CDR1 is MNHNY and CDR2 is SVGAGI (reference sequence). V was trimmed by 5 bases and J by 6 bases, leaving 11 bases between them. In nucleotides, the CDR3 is TGTGCCAGCAGTCTTACAGGGATCGAGCAGTACTTC. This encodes CASSLTGIEQYF.

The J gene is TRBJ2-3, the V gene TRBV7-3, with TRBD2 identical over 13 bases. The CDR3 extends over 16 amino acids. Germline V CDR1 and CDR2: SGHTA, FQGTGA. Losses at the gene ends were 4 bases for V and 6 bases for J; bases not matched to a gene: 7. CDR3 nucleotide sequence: TGTGCCAGCAGCTCCAGACTAGCGGGGGGATATGATACGCAGTATTTT. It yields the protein CASSSRLAGGYDTQYF.

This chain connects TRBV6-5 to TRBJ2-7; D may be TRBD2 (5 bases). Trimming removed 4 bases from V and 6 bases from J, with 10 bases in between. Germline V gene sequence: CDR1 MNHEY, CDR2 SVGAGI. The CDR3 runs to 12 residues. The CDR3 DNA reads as TGTGCCAGCAGTTCGACTCGGGGCGAGCAGTACTTC. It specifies CASSSTRGEQYF.

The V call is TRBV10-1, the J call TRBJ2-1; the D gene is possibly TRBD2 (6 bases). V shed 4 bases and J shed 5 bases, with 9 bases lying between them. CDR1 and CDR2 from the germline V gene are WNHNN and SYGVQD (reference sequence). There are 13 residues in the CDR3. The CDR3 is CASSAGGNNEQFF. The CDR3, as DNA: TGCGCCAGCAGTGCGGGCGGGAACAATGAGCAGTTCTTC.

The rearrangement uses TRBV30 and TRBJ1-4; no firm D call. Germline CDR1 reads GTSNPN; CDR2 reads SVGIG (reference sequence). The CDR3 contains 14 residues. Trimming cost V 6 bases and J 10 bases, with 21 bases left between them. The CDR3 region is CACTSGLASGKLFF. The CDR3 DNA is TGTGCCTGTACCTCCGGGCTAGCGTCCGGAAAACTGTTTTTT.

Written as DNA, the CDR3 is TGTGCCTGGATGCAGAACTATGGCTACACCTTC. It codes for CAWMQNYGYTF. The V call is TRBV30, the J call TRBJ1-2; no clear D gene. This CDR3 region has 11 residues. Trimming pared 4 bases from V and 2 bases from J, leaving 5 bases between. Germline V CDR1 and CDR2: GTSNPN, SVGIG (reference sequence).

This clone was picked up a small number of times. CDR3 in amino acids: CASSLAGGAGELFF. CDR3 in DNA: TGCGCCAGCAGCTTGGCCGGGGGGGCCGGGGAGCTGTTTTTT. The rearrangement uses TRBV5-1 and TRBJ2-2, with TRBD2 matching over 8 bases. Trimming cost V 0 bases and J 6 bases; bases outside gene matches: 1. The V gene's germline CDR1 is SGHRS and CDR2 YFSETQ. The CDR3 has 14 residues.

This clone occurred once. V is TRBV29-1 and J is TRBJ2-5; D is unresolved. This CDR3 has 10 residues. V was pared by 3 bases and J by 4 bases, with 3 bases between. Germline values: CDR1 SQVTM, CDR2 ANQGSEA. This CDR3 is CSVDGETQYF. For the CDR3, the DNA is TGCAGCGTTGACGGAGAGACCCAGTACTTC.

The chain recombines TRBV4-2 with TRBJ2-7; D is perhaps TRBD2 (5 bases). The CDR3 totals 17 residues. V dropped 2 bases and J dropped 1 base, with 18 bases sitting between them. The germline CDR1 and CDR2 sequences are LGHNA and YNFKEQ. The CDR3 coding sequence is TGTGCCAGCAGCCAACGGGATGTAGCAGGCCTGTCCTACGAGCAGTACTTC. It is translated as CASSQRDVAGLSYEQYF.

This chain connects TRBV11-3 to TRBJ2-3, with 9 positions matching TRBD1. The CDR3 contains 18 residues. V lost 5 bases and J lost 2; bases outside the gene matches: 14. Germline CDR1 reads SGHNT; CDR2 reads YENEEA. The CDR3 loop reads CASSLGHRTGVLTDTQYF. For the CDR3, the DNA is TGTGCCAGCAGCCTGGGGCACAGGACAGGGGTACTCACAGATACGCAGTATTTT.

The CDR3 here is CASSGGLAGVMSNEQFF. The CDR3 bases are TGTGCCAGCAGTGGCGGACTAGCGGGAGTCATGAGCAATGAGCAGTTCTTC. V is TRBV6-1 and J is TRBJ2-1; 13 bases fit TRBD2. Germline trimming cut 4 bases from V and 6 bases from J; bases unmatched to any gene: 9. The V gene's germline CDR1 is MNHNS and CDR2 SASEGT. This CDR3 is 17 amino acids long.

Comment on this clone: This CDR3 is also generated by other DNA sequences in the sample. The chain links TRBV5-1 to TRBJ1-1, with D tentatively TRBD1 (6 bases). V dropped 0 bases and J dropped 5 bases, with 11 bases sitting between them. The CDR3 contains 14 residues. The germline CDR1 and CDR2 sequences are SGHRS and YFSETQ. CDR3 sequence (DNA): TGCGCCAGCAGCTTGGCTGGGCAGGGGACTGAAGCTTTCTTT. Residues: CASSLAGQGTEAFF.

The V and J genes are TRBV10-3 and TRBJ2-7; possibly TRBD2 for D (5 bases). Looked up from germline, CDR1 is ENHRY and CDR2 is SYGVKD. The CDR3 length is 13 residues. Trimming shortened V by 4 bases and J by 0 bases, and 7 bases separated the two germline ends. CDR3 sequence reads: CAISGTDSYEQYF. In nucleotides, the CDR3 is TGTGCCATCAGTGGGACTGACTCCTACGAGCAGTACTTC.